This T cell receptor (beta chain) came from a study of cytomegalovirus exposure and HLA in healthy donors. Looking at the study overall: Later, an analysis reported that the 120 or so validation repertoires had used the same platform as the roughly 650 first-cohort repertoires.

It was the approximately 120-subject validation cohort, separate from the roughly 700-subject first cohort, to which the donors belonged. Sequenced by immunoSEQ multiplex PCR; TCRdb stores in-frame clones only, minus some. The table shows around 73,000 clones, with approximately 90% occurring only once. The CDR3 is made up of 15 amino acids. Losses at the gene ends were 0 bases for V and 9 bases for J; bases not matched to a gene: 5. Germline V CDR1 and CDR2: MGHRA, YSYEKL. Study results and limitations: Rare TCR sequences dominated, though some public TCRs recurred in many donors. Later, an analysis found that TCR clusters from the first cohort tended to co-occur in the 90 to 150 validation repertoires.

Concerning this clone: Its cognate antigen is unknown.

The source material was PBMCs. This chain connects TRBV4-1 to TRBJ2-1; 10 bases align to TRBD2. The receptor was derived from a woman under 30 in good health and CMV-seropositive. CDR3 bases: TGCGCCAGCAGCCAAGATCACCTAGCGGGAGTTGAGCAGTTCTTC. Amino acid sequence: CASSQDHLAGVEQFF.